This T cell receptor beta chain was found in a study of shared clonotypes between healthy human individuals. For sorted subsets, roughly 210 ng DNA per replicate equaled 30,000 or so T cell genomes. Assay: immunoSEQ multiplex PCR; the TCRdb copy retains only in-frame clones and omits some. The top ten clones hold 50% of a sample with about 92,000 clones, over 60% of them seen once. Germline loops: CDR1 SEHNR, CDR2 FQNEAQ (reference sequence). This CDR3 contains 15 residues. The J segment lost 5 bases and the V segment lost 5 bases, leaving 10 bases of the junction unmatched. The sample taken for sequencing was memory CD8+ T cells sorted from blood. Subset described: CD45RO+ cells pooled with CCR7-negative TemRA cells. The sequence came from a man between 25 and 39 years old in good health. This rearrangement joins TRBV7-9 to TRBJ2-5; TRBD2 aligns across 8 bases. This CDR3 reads CASSQRAGAAETQYF. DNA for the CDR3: TGTGCCAGCAGCCAACGAGCGGGAGCAGCCGAGACCCAGTACTTC.